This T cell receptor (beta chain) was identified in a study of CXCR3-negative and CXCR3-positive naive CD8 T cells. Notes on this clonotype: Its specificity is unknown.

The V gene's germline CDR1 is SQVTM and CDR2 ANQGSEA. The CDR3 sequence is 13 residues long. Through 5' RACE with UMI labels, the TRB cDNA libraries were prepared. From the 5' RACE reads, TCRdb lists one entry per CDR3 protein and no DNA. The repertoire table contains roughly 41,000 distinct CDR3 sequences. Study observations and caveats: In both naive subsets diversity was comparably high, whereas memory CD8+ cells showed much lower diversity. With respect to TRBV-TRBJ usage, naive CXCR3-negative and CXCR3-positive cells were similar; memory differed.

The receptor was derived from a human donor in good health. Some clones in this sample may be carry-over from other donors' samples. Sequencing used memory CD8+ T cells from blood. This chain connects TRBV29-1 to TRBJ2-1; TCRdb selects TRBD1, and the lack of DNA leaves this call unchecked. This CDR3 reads CSADILGVIEQFF.